Following are 7 T cell receptor beta chains from one sample sequenced in a study of beta chain features in type 1 diabetes. Study conclusions and caveats: Type 1 diabetes patients showed a moderate but significant shortening of TCRB CDR3s in all four CD4+ subsets.

The sequenced template was cDNA made from the entire isolated RNA. Assay: immunoSEQ multiplex PCR; the TCRdb copy retains only in-frame clones and omits some. The sample has about 340,000 clones, approximately 13% seen once. Antigens of these TCRs are unknown. Material for sequencing was naive CD4+ T cells from blood. All receptors derive from a woman younger than 35 with type 1 diabetes.

The genes are TRBV9 and TRBJ1-4, with 7 bases matching TRBD1. This CDR3 spans 16 amino acids. V was clipped by 1 base and J by 1 base; unmatched bases: 4. Per germline, CDR1 SGDLS and CDR2 YYNGEE. The CDR3 DNA reads as TGTGCCAGCAGCGTAAGTCAGGGGGGAACTAATGAAAAACTGTTTTTT. Protein: CASSVSQGGTNEKLFF.

This chain uses TRBV6-1 with TRBJ2-7; TRBD2 agrees at 15 bases. V shed 5 bases, J shed 8 bases, and the junction held 16 bases outside the gene matches. The CDR3 runs 18 residues. Germline CDR1 is MNHNS and CDR2 is SASEGT. This CDR3 reads CASSQEGLAGGTLRQQYF. The CDR3 nucleotides read TGTGCCAGCAGTCAAGAGGGACTAGCGGGAGGAACTCTACGACAGCAGTACTTC.

V and J are TRBV5-1 and TRBJ1-2; the match to TRBD1 covers 9 bases. The CDR3 contains 15 residues. CDR1 SGHRS and CDR2 YFSETQ come from the germline V gene. J lost 3 bases, V lost 4 bases, and 7 bases had no gene match. The CDR3 sequence: CASSHPDRGDYGYTF. As DNA, the CDR3 is TGCGCCAGCAGCCACCCCGACAGGGGGGACTATGGCTACACCTTC.

The gene calls are TRBV27 and TRBJ2-1; TRBD1 aligns across 9 bases. The germline V gene has CDR1 MNHEY and CDR2 SMNVEV (reference sequence). Trimming at V came to 6 bases and at J to 8 bases, leaving 5 bases not matched to a gene. This CDR3 region has 13 residues. CDR3 loop: CASSRDRADEQFF. CDR3 nucleotides: TGTGCCAGCAGCCGGGACAGGGCGGATGAGCAGTTCTTC.

This clone was recorded a few times. The rearrangement uses TRBV4-3 and TRBJ2-1, with 8 nucleotides matching TRBD2. J gave up 1 base and V 4 bases, and 9 bases lay outside the gene matches. The CDR3 has 17 residues. Per germline, CDR1 LGHNA and CDR2 YSLEER. CDR3 region: CASSRLHSGRSYNEQFF. For the CDR3, the DNA is TGCGCCAGCAGCCGACTTCACAGCGGGAGATCCTACAATGAGCAGTTCTTC.

This clone was seen a few times. This sequence joins TRBV19 and TRBJ2-5; the D gene is possibly TRBD2 (5 bases). Germline V gives CDR1 LNHDA, CDR2 SQIVND (reference sequence). Deletions cut 8 bases from V and 5 bases from J, with 9 bases between. This CDR3 has 11 residues. The CDR3, as DNA: TGTGCCAGTGGGAGTTGGGAGACCCAGTACTTC. Its translation: CASGSWETQYF.

In DNA form, the CDR3 reads TGTGCCAGCGCGAGGGGAGGGGAGACCCAGTACTTC. Protein sequence: CASARGGETQYF. The chain employs TRBV6-1 and TRBJ2-5; 7 bases match TRBD2. The CDR3 consists of 12 residues. J was trimmed by 5 bases and V by 8 bases; bases with no gene match: 5. CDR1 and CDR2 (germline): MNHNS, SASEGT.